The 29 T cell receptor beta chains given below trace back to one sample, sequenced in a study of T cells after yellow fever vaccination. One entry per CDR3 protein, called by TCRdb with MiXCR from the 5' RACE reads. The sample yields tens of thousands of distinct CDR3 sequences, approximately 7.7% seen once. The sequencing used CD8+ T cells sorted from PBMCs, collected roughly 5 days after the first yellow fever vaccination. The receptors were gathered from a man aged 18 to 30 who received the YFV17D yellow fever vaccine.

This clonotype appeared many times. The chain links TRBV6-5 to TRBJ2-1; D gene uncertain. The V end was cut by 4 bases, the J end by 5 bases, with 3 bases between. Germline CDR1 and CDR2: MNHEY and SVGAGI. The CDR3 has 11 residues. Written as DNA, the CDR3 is TGTGCCAGCAGTTCCAACAATGAGCAGTTCTTC. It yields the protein CASSSNNEQFF.

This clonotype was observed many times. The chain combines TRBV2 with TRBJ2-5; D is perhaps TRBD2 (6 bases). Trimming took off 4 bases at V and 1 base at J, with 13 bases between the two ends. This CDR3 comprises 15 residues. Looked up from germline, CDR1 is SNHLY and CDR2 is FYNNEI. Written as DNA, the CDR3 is TGTGCCAGCAGTGGGGGGGAGGCAGTCCAAGAGACCCAGTACTTC. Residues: CASSGGEAVQETQYF.

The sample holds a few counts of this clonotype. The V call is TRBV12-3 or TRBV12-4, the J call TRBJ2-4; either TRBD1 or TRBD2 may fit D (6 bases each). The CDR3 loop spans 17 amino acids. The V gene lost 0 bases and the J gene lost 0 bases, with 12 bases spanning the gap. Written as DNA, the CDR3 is TGTGCCAGCAGTTTAGCGGGACGGGGGCTAGCCAAAAACATTCAGTACTTC. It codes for CASSLAGRGLAKNIQYF.

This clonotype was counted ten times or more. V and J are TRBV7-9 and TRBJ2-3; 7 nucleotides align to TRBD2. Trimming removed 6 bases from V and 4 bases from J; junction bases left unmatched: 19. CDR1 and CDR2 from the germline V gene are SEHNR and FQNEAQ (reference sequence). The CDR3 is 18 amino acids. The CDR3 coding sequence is TGTGCCAGCAGTTCCTCGGTATTAGGCAGGGAGGGTGCAGATACGCAGTATTTT. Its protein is CASSSSVLGREGADTQYF.

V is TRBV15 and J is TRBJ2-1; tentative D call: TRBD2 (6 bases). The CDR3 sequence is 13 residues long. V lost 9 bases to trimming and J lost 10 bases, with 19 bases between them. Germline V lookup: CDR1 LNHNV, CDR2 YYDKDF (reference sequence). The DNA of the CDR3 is TGTGCCACTCGGGAGACCCGCCTCCCGGAGCAGTTCTTC. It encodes CATRETRLPEQFF.

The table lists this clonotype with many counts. CDR3 region: CASSSPVTYEQYV. The CDR3 nucleotides are TGTGCCAGCAGCTCACCTGTTACCTACGAGCAGTACGTC. V usage is TRBV7-9 and J usage is TRBJ2-7; D not resolved. CDR3 size: 13 residues. V lost 4 bases and J lost 2, with 9 bases in between. In germline, CDR1 is SEHNR, CDR2 FQNEAQ (reference sequence).

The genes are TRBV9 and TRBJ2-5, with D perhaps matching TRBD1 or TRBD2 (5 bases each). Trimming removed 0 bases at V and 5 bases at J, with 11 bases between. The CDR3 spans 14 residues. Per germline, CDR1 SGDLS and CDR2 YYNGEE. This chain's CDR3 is CASSVGGEQETQYF. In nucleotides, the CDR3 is TGTGCCAGCAGCGTAGGAGGGGAGCAGGAGACCCAGTACTTC.

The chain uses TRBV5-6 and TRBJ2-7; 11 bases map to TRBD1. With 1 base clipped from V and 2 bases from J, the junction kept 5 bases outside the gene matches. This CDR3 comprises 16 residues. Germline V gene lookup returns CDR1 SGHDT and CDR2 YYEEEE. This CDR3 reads CASSLPLGQGAYEQYF. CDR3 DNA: TGTGCCAGCAGCTTGCCCTTGGGACAGGGGGCCTACGAGCAGTACTTC.

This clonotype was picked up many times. In DNA form, the CDR3 reads TGTGCCAGCAGTTTATTCGGGACCTCCAGCTCCTACGAGCAGTACTTC. Translation gives CASSLFGTSSSYEQYF. The chain couples TRBV27 to TRBJ2-7; D possibly matches TRBD1 or TRBD2 (5 bases each). Trimming removed 1 base at V and 0 bases at J, with 13 bases between. CDR3 size: 16 residues. Germline CDR1 and CDR2: MNHEY and SMNVEV (reference sequence).

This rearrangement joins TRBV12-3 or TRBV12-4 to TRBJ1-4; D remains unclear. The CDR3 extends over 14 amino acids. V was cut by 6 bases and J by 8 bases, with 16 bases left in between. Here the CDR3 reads CASSLRVEGEKLFF. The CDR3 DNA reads TGTGCCAGCAGCCTAAGGGTGGAGGGAGAAAAACTGTTTTTT.

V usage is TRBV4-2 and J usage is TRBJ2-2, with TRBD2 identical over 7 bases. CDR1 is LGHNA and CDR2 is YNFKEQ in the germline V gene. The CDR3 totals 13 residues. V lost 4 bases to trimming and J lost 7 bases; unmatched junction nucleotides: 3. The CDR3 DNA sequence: TGTGCCAGCAGCCGGGCGGGGGACGGGGAGCTGTTTTTT. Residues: CASSRAGDGELFF.

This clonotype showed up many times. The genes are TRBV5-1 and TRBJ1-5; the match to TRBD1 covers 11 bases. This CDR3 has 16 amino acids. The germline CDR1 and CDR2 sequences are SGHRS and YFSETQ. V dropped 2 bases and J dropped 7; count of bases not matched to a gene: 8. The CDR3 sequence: CASSLDPWTGGQPQHF. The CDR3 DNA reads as TGCGCCAGCAGCTTAGATCCTTGGACAGGGGGCCAGCCCCAGCATTTT.

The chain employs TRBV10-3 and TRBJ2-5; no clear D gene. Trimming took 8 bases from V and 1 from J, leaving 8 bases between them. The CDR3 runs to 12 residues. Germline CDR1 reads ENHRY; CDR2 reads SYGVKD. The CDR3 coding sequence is TGTGCCATCGGGTACCCCCAAGAGACCCAGTACTTC. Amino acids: CAIGYPQETQYF.

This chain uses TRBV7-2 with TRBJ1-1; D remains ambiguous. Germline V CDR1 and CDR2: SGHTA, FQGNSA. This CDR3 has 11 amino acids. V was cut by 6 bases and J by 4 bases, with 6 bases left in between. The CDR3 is CASRFGTEAFF. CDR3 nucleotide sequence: TGTGCCAGCAGGTTTGGCACTGAAGCTTTCTTT. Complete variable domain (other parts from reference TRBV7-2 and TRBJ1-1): GAGVSQSPSNKVTEKGKDVELRCDPISGHTALYWYRQSLGQGLEFLIYFQGNSAPDKSGLPSDRFSAERTGGSVSTLTIQRTQQEDSAVYLCASRFGTEAFFGQGTRLTVV.

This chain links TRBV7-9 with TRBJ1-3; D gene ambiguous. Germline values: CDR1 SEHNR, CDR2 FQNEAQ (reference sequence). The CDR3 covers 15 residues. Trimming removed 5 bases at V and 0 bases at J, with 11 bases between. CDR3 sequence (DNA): TGTGCCAGCAGCCTCCTTTCACTCTCTGGAAACACCATATATTTT. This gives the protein CASSLLSLSGNTIYF.

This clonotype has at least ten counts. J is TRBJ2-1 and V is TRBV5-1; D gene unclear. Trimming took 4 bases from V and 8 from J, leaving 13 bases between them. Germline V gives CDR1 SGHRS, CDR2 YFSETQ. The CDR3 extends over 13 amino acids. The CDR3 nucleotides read TGCGCCAGCAGCGCTCCCCCCGCGGATGAGCAGTTCTTC. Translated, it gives CASSAPPADEQFF.

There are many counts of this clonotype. CDR3 bases: TGTGCCAGTGGGTGGGGGTCTTTGAACACTGAAGCTTTCTTT. It specifies CASGWGSLNTEAFF. The chain couples TRBV19 to TRBJ1-1; tentatively, D is TRBD1 (5 bases). The CDR3 spans 14 residues. Germline values: CDR1 LNHDA, CDR2 SQIVND (reference sequence). Trimming left V 8 bases short and J 0 bases short, with 13 bases between.

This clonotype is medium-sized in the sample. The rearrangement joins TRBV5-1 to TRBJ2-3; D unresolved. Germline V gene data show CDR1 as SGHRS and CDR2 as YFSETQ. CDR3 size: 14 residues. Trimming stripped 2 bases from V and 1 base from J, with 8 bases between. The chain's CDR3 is CASSFERGTDTQYF. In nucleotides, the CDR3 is TGCGCCAGCAGCTTCGAACGAGGCACAGATACGCAGTATTTT.

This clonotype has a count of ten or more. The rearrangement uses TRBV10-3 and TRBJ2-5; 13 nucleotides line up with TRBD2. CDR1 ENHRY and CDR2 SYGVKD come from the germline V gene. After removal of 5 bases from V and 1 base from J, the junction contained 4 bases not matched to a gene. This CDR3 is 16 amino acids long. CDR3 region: CAISTGTSGVQETQYF. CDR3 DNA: TGTGCCATCAGTACCGGGACTAGCGGGGTCCAAGAGACCCAGTACTTC.

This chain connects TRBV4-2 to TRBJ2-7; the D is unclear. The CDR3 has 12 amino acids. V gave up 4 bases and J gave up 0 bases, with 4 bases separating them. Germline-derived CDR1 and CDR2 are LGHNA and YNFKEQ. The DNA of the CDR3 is TGTGCCAGCAGCCCAAACTCCTACGAGCAGTACTTC. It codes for CASSPNSYEQYF.

The CDR3 DNA reads TGTGCCAGCAGTCAAGGGTTGAGGGCAGATACGCAGTATTTT. It is translated as CASSQGLRADTQYF. The chain employs TRBV13 and TRBJ2-3; tentatively, D is TRBD2 (5 bases). Trimming cost V 6 bases and J 4 bases, with 14 bases left between them. Germline loops: CDR1 PRHDT, CDR2 FYEKMQ (reference sequence). CDR3 length equals 14 residues.

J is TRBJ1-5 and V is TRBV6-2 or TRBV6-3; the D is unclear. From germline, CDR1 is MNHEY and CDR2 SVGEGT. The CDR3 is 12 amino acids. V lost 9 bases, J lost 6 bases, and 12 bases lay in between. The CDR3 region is CARTGEGQPQHF. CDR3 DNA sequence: TGTGCCAGAACCGGCGAGGGTCAGCCCCAGCATTTT.

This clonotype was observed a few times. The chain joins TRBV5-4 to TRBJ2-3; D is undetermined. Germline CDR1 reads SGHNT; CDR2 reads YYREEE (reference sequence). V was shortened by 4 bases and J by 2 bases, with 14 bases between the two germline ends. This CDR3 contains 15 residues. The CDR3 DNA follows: TGTGCCAGCAGCCTAGGATCCTCCGACACAGATACGCAGTATTTT. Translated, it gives CASSLGSSDTDTQYF.

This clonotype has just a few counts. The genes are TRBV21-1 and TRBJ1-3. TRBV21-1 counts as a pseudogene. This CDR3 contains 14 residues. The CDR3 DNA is TGTGCCAGCAGCAAAGGTTGTTCTGGAAACACCATATATTTT. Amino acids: CASSKGCSGNTIYF.

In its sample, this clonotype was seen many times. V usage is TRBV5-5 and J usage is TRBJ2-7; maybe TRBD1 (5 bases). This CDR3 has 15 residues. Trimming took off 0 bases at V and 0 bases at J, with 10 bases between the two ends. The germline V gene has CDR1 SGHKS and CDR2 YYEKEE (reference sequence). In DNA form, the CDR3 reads TGTGCCAGCAGCTTGGAACAGGCGAGCTCCTACGAGCAGTACGTC. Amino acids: CASSLEQASSYEQYV.

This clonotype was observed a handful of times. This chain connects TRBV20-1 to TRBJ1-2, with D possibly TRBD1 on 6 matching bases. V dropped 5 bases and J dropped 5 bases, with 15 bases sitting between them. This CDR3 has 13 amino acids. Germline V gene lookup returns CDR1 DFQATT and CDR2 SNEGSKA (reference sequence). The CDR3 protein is CSAPEARGYGYTF. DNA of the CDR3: TGCAGTGCTCCAGAGGCAAGGGGGTATGGCTACACCTTC.

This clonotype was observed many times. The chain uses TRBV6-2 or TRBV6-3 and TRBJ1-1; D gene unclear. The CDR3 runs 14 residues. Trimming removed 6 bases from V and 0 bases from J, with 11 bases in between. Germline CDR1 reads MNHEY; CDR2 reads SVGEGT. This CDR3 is CASRTGKMNTEAFF. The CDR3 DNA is TGTGCCAGCAGAACCGGGAAAATGAACACTGAAGCTTTCTTT.

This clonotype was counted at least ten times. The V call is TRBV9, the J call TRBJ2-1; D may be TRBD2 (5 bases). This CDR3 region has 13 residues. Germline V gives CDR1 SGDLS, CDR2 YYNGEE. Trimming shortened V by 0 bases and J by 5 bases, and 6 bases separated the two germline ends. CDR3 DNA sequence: TGTGCCAGCAGCGTAGGACTAAACAATGAGCAGTTCTTC. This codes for CASSVGLNNEQFF.

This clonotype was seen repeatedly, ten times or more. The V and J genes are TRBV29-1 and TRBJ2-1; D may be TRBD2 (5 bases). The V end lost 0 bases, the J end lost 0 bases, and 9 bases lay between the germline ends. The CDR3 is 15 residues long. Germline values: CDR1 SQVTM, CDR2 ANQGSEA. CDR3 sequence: CSVEDLGSSYNEQFF. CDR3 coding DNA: TGCAGCGTTGAAGATTTGGGGAGCTCCTACAATGAGCAGTTCTTC.